The sequence of this T cell receptor beta chain was determined in a study of T cells after somatic rescue of genetic block. This clone was detected once. Clones were sequenced by immunoSEQ multiplex PCR, and TCRdb holds only the in-frame ones, with some missing. The sample has about 52,000 clones; approximately 96% are singletons. Between the trimmed V and J ends, which lost 1 base and 2 bases, there was a span of 3 bases. Germline CDR1 LGHNA, CDR2 YNFKEQ. The CDR3 runs to 12 residues. The chain recombines TRBV4-2 with TRBJ2-7, with D hard to call. Material for sequencing was peripheral blood mononuclear cells (PBMCs). The TCR comes from a child younger than two. DNA for the CDR3: TGTGCCAGCAGCCAAGGACCCTACGAGCAGTACTTC. Residues: CASSQGPYEQYF.